One and the same sample provided the 21 T cell receptor beta chains below, sequenced in a study of neurological immune-mediated disorders. Noted time point: longitudinal time-point 3. Each CDR3 protein gets one entry after TCRdb re-called the 5' RACE reads with MiXCR. The sample yields about 99,000 distinct CDR3 sequences, about a tenth seen once. Specimen: PBMCs. All receptors come from a female donor with HTLV-1-associated myelopathy (HAM/TSP).

In this sample, this clonotype turned up many times. This sequence joins TRBV12-3 or TRBV12-4 and TRBJ1-2; D is perhaps TRBD1 (5 bases). V dropped 6 bases and J dropped 2 bases, with 16 bases sitting between them. The CDR3 length is 15 residues. The CDR3 spells CASSQSGRNNYGYTF. DNA of the CDR3: TGTGCCAGCAGCCAATCGGGACGGAACAACTATGGCTACACCTTC.

This clonotype was observed many times. This chain uses TRBV28 with TRBJ1-3; tentative D call: TRBD1 (5 bases). CDR3 length equals 17 residues. Germline values: CDR1 MDHEN, CDR2 SYDVKM. V lost 4 bases and J lost 3, with 19 bases in between. CDR3 region: CASSSSSKGLLGNTIYF. The CDR3 DNA reads as TGTGCCAGCAGTTCATCCTCCAAGGGGCTCCTTGGAAACACCATATATTTT.

This clonotype was counted at least ten times. V is TRBV2 and J is TRBJ2-2, with TRBD1 identical over 7 bases. V trimming: 4 bases; J trimming: 8 bases; junction bases outside the gene matches: 1. The CDR3 sequence is 12 residues long. Germline CDR1 is SNHLY and CDR2 is FYNNEI. The CDR3 loop reads CASSAGQGELFF. CDR3 nucleotide sequence: TGTGCCAGCAGTGCGGGACAGGGGGAGCTGTTTTTT.

This clonotype came up a few times. The J gene is TRBJ2-1, the V gene TRBV18, with TRBD2 as a possible D gene (6 bases). Germline V gene lookup returns CDR1 KGHSH and CDR2 LQKENI. With 4 bases removed from V and 9 bases from J, the gap between germline ends came to 13 bases. This CDR3 has 13 amino acids. The CDR3 is CASSRNQGGEQFF. The CDR3 coding sequence is TGTGCCAGCTCACGGAACCAGGGAGGTGAGCAGTTCTTC.

This clonotype has more than one count but fewer than ten. V and J are TRBV5-1 and TRBJ2-2; 7 nucleotides align to TRBD2. The CDR3 runs to 15 residues. V gave up 5 bases and J gave up 2 bases; unmatched junction bases: 6. Germline-derived CDR1 and CDR2 are SGHRS and YFSETQ. As DNA, the CDR3 is TGCGCCAGCAGGCAAGCGGGACTCAACACCGGGGAGCTGTTTTTT. It translates to CASRQAGLNTGELFF.

This clonotype was counted at least ten times. The rearrangement joins TRBV20-1 to TRBJ2-7; 8 bases agree with TRBD2. Trimming cost V 3 bases and J 6 bases; bases outside gene matches: 13. CDR1 and CDR2 from the germline V gene are DFQATT and SNEGSKA (reference sequence). The CDR3 has 15 residues. The CDR3 nucleotides read TGCAGTGCTAGCCGGGGGGGACTTAGTAGCGCCGAGCAGTACTTC. Its protein product is CSASRGGLSSAEQYF.

This clonotype was observed at least ten times. This chain uses TRBV4-1 with TRBJ1-1; tentatively, D is TRBD1 (6 bases). V shed 0 bases and J shed 3 bases, with 14 bases lying between them. The CDR3 is 16 residues long. Germline assignment: CDR1 MGHRA and CDR2 YSYEKL. CDR3 DNA: TGCGCCAGCAGCCAAGATTTGCCAGGGGTGTACACTGAAGCTTTCTTT. Translation gives CASSQDLPGVYTEAFF.

This clonotype was seen repeatedly, ten times or more. The chain uses TRBV7-2 and TRBJ2-5; maybe TRBD1 (6 bases). Germline lookup yields CDR1 SGHTA and CDR2 FQGNSA. Trimming removed 1 base at V and 5 bases at J, with 8 bases between. The CDR3 extends over 13 amino acids. Here the CDR3 DNA reads TGTGCCAGCAGCTTAGATAGGGGGGAGACCCAGTACTTC. Translating gives CASSLDRGETQYF.

This clonotype was seen ten or more times. This chain links TRBV9 with TRBJ2-1; D is unclear. V shed 3 bases and J shed 0 bases, with 10 bases lying between them. The CDR3 runs to 15 residues. Germline V gene data show CDR1 as SGDLS and CDR2 as YYNGEE. CDR3 in amino acids: CASSAQTSSYNEQFF. The DNA of the CDR3 is TGTGCCAGCAGCGCCCAGACAAGCTCCTACAATGAGCAGTTCTTC.

The chain carries TRBV7-8 and TRBJ2-7; unclear D gene. CDR1 is SGHVS, CDR2 FQNEAQ, per germline. V was trimmed by 5 bases and J by 3 bases, leaving 5 bases between them. This CDR3 spans 11 amino acids. CDR3 DNA: TGTGCCAGCAGCCGAAACTACGAGCAGTACTTC. This sequence encodes CASSRNYEQYF. Combining the CDR3 with reference TRBV7-8 and TRBJ2-7 gives the whole variable domain GAGVSQSPRYKVAKRGQDVALRCDPISGHVSLFWYQQALGQGPEFLTYFQNEAQLDKSGLPSDRFFAERPEGSVSTLKIQRTQQEDSAVYLCASSRNYEQYFGPGTRLTVT.

The table lists this clonotype with many counts. This sequence joins TRBV20-1 and TRBJ1-5, with a weak D call TRBD1 (6 bases). V lost 1 base, J lost 4 bases, and 11 bases lay in between. Per the germline V gene, CDR1 is DFQATT and CDR2 is SNEGSKA (reference sequence). CDR3 length: 14 amino acids. Written as DNA, the CDR3 is TGCAGTGCTAGAGCCTCGGGACAAAATCAGCCCCAGCATTTT. Its translation is CSARASGQNQPQHF.

This clonotype was observed at least ten times. The V and J genes are TRBV3-1 and TRBJ2-1; D remains unclear. The CDR3 has 13 amino acids. Germline values: CDR1 LGHDT, CDR2 YNNKEL (reference sequence). Deletions cut 1 base from V and 6 bases from J, with 7 bases between. The CDR3 sequence is CASSQAGSNEQFF. The CDR3 nucleotides are TGTGCCAGCAGCCAAGCAGGTAGCAATGAGCAGTTCTTC.

This clonotype was detected ten times or more. The J gene is TRBJ1-1, the V gene TRBV7-9; D is possibly TRBD1 (5 bases). Trimming cost V 5 bases and J 1 base, with 14 bases left between them. The CDR3 covers 15 residues. Germline CDR1 reads SEHNR; CDR2 reads FQNEAQ (reference sequence). The CDR3 reads CASSKHMGGNTEAFF. DNA for the CDR3: TGTGCCAGCAGCAAACACATGGGGGGGAACACTGAAGCTTTCTTT.

In this sample, this clonotype turned up many times. This chain links TRBV5-6 with TRBJ2-1; 11 nucleotides align to TRBD2. V shed 4 bases, J shed 9 bases, and the junction held 9 bases outside the gene matches. The CDR3 length is 15 residues. Germline V CDR1 and CDR2: SGHDT, YYEEEE. CDR3 nucleotide sequence: TGTGCCAGCAGCCCAGATAGCGGGGGGGCGGGTGAGCAGTTCTTC. Residues: CASSPDSGGAGEQFF.

This clonotype was observed many times. This sequence joins TRBV5-1 and TRBJ2-1; D is undetermined. This CDR3 spans 15 amino acids. The ends were cut back, 2 bases at V and 7 bases at J, with 16 bases in the middle. Germline V gene lookup returns CDR1 SGHRS and CDR2 YFSETQ. The CDR3 sequence is CASSFGRSYRNEQFF. The DNA of the CDR3 is TGCGCCAGCAGCTTTGGTCGATCTTACCGGAATGAGCAGTTCTTC.

This clonotype appeared many times. The chain combines TRBV3-1 with TRBJ1-6; no firm D call. From germline, CDR1 is LGHDT and CDR2 YNNKEL (reference sequence). The CDR3 spans 17 residues. Trimming shortened V by 1 base and J by 0 bases, and 10 bases separated the two germline ends. CDR3 amino acids: CASSQGSESSYNSPLHF. The CDR3 DNA reads TGTGCCAGCAGCCAAGGGTCGGAGAGCTCCTATAATTCACCCCTCCACTTT.

This clonotype was found a few times. This rearrangement joins TRBV20-1 to TRBJ2-1, with D maybe TRBD2 (5 bases). V lost 3 bases and J lost 8, with 14 bases in between. Germline lookup yields CDR1 DFQATT and CDR2 SNEGSKA (reference sequence). This CDR3 is built from 13 residues. Here the CDR3 reads CSARRARGDEQFF. CDR3 DNA: TGCAGTGCTAGGAGGGCGCGTGGGGATGAGCAGTTCTTC.

This clonotype was seen at least ten times. This chain uses TRBV7-2 with TRBJ1-2, with D maybe TRBD1 (5 bases). Trimming shortened V by 4 bases and J by 7 bases, and 10 bases separated the two germline ends. Germline lookup yields CDR1 SGHTA and CDR2 FQGNSA. The CDR3 spans 12 residues. The CDR3 coding sequence is TGTGCCAGCAGCTCAGGGATGAGTGGCTACACCTTC. Translation gives CASSSGMSGYTF.

This clonotype came up many times. The chain joins TRBV4-2 to TRBJ1-2; D remains unclear. The germline V and J ends were trimmed by 5 bases and 2 bases, with 9 bases remaining between them. CDR1 and CDR2 (germline): LGHNA, YNFKEQ. This CDR3 has 13 amino acids. The CDR3 DNA sequence: TGTGCCAGCAGCGATGGGCAGAACTATGGCTACACCTTC. This translates into CASSDGQNYGYTF.

In this sample, this clonotype turned up many times. This chain connects TRBV20-1 to TRBJ1-6; a possible D gene is TRBD1 (5 bases). The CDR3 runs 18 residues. Germline V gene sequence: CDR1 DFQATT, CDR2 SNEGSKA (reference sequence). Trimming took off 6 bases at V and 8 bases at J, with 29 bases between the two ends. The CDR3 region is CSAGVGEIFPHKDSPLHF. The CDR3 coding sequence is TGCAGTGCGGGGGTCGGGGAAATCTTCCCTCATAAAGATTCACCCCTCCACTTT.

This clonotype showed up many times. The chain employs TRBV12-3 or TRBV12-4 and TRBJ1-1, with TRBD1 matching over 9 bases. The J segment lost 11 bases and the V segment lost 5 bases, leaving 3 bases of the junction unmatched. This CDR3 has 11 amino acids. The DNA of the CDR3 is TGTGCCAGCAGTCGGACAGGGGCTGCTTTCTTT. Translated: CASSRTGAAFF.